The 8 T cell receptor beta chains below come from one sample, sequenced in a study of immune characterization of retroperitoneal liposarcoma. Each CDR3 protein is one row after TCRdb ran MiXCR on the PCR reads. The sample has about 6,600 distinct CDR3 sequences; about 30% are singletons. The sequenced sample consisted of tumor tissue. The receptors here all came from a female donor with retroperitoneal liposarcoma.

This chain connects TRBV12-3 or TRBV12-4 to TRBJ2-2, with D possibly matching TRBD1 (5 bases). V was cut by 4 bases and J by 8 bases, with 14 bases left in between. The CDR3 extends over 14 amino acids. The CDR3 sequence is CASSSTDGRGELFF. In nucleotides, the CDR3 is TGTGCCAGCAGTTCGACAGACGGAAGAGGGGAGCTGTTTTTT.

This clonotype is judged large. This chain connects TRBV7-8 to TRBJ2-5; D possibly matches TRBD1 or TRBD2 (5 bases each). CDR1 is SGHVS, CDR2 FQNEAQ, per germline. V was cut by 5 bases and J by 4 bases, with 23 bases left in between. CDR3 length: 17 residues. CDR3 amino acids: CASSPTNTEEQGETQYF. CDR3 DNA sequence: TGTGCCAGCAGCCCCACGAACACGGAGGAGCAGGGAGAGACCCAGTACTTC.

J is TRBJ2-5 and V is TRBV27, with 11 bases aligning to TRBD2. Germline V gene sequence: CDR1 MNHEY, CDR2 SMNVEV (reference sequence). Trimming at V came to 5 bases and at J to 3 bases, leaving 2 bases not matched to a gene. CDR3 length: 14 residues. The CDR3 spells CASSILAGEETQYF. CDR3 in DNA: TGTGCCAGCAGTATACTAGCGGGGGAAGAGACCCAGTACTTC.

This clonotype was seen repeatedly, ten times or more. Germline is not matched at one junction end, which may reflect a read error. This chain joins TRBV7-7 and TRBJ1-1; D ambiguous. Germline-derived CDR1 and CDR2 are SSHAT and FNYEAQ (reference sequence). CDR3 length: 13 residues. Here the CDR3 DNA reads TGTGCTAGCAGCTCCGGCCTGAACACTGAAGCTTTCTTT. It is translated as CASSSGLNTEAFF.

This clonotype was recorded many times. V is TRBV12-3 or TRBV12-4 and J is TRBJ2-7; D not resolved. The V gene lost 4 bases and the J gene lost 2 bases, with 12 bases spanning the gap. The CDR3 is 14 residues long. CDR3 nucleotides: TGTGCCAGCAGTTATGGAGCGAGCACCTACGAGCAGTACTTC. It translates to CASSYGASTYEQYF.

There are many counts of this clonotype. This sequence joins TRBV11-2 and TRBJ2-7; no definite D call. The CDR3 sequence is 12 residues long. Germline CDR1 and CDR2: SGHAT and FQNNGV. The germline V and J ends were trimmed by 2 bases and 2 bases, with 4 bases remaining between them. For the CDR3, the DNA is TGTGCCAGCAGCTTAACGGCCTACGAGCAGTACTTC. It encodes CASSLTAYEQYF.

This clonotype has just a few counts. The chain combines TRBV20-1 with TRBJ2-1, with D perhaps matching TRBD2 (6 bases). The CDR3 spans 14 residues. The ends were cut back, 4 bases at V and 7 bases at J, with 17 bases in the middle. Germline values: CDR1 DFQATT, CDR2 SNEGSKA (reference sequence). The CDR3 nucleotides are TGCAGTGCTATCCGATCCGGGACTTTTAATGAGCAGTTCTTC. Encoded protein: CSAIRSGTFNEQFF.

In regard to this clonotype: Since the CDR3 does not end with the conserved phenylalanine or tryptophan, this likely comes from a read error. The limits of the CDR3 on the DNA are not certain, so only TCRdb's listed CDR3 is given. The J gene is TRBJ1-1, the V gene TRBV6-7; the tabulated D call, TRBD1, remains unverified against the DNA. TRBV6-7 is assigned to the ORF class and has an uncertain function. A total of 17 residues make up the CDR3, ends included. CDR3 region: CASSYKRTDKRTQYFGP.